The 19 T cell receptor beta chains presented below share a single source sample, sequenced in a study of cytotoxic CD8 clonotypes in ibrutinib-treated CLL. The protocol was immunoSEQ multiplex PCR, while the TCRdb copy is restricted to in-frame clones and leaves out a portion. The sample has a few hundred thousand clones; about 77% are singletons. Sequenced material: PBMCs, taken before ibrutinib treatment. The receptors derive from a human donor with chronic lymphocytic leukemia.

This chain uses TRBV10-2 with TRBJ1-1; D remains ambiguous. This CDR3 comprises 11 residues. The V end lost 6 bases, the J end lost 10 bases, and 12 bases lay between the germline ends. The germline CDR1 and CDR2 sequences are WSHSY and SAAADI. The CDR3 reads CASRHPVGAFF. The CDR3 bases are TGCGCCAGCAGACACCCCGTGGGAGCTTTCTTT.

The CDR3: CASRPIDKGNTEAFF. CDR3 coding DNA: TGTGCCAGTAGACCGATTGACAAGGGAAACACTGAAGCTTTCTTT. The chain is built from TRBV19 and TRBJ1-1; D is unresolved. The CDR3 is 15 amino acids. V gave up 6 bases and J gave up 2 bases, with 16 bases separating them. Germline V gene lookup returns CDR1 LNHDA and CDR2 SQIVND (reference sequence).

This clone was counted a few times. The chain uses TRBV27 and TRBJ1-2; a possible D gene is TRBD1 (5 bases). The CDR3 extends over 13 amino acids. Germline V gives CDR1 MNHEY, CDR2 SMNVEV (reference sequence). Between the trimmed V and J ends, which lost 1 base and 5 bases, there was a span of 8 bases. CDR3 coding DNA: TGTGCCAGCAGTTTATACAGGAGTTATGGCTACACCTTC. Residues: CASSLYRSYGYTF.

This rearrangement joins TRBV5-1 to TRBJ1-2; the match to TRBD1 covers 9 bases. CDR3 size: 15 residues. The germline V gene encodes CDR1 SGHRS and CDR2 YFSETQ. With 4 bases clipped from V and 5 bases from J, the junction kept 9 bases outside the gene matches. The CDR3 spells CASSEPGQGGYGYTF. CDR3 in DNA: TGCGCCAGCAGCGAACCGGGACAGGGCGGTTATGGCTACACCTTC.

The chain uses TRBV7-9 and TRBJ1-2; no clear D. The CDR3 length is 14 residues. With 2 bases removed from V and 8 bases from J, the gap between germline ends came to 15 bases. The germline gives CDR1 SEHNR, CDR2 FQNEAQ (reference sequence). The CDR3 reads CASSLSADGLGYTF. The CDR3 coding sequence is TGTGCCAGCAGCTTATCCGCGGACGGACTAGGCTACACCTTC. The full variable domain, in which reference TRBV7-9 and TRBJ1-2 provide the parts outside the CDR3, is DTGVSQNPRHKITKRGQNVTFRCDPISEHNRLYWYRQTLGQGPEFLTYFQNEAQLEKSRLLSDRFSAERPKGSFSTLEIQRTEQGDSAMYLCASSLSADGLGYTFGSGTRLTVV.

The V gene is TRBV5-5, the J gene TRBJ1-3, with a weak D call TRBD1 (5 bases). The CDR3 has 13 residues. CDR1 and CDR2 from the germline V gene are SGHKS and YYEKEE (reference sequence). V gave up 4 bases and J gave up 4 bases, with 9 bases separating them. CDR3 nucleotide sequence: TGTGCCAGCAGCGGGACTTTCGGAAACACCATATATTTT. This encodes CASSGTFGNTIYF.

The rearrangement joins TRBV6-6 to TRBJ2-7, with D maybe TRBD1 (6 bases). The germline V gene has CDR1 MNHNY and CDR2 SVGAGI (reference sequence). Trimming shortened V by 6 bases and J by 2 bases, and 14 bases separated the two germline ends. The CDR3 sequence is 14 residues long. The CDR3: CASSAWGLTYEQYF. Written as DNA, the CDR3 is TGTGCCAGCAGCGCATGGGGGCTTACCTACGAGCAGTACTTC.

This chain uses TRBV30 with TRBJ1-5; D remains ambiguous. The CDR3 length is 14 residues. V was clipped by 4 bases and J by 3 bases, with 13 bases between them. Germline assignment: CDR1 GTSNPN and CDR2 SVGIG (reference sequence). The CDR3 sequence is CAWNPDGTNQPQHF. The DNA for the CDR3 is TGTGCCTGGAACCCGGACGGAACCAATCAGCCCCAGCATTTT.

The gene calls are TRBV7-9 and TRBJ1-3; the D is unclear. V was clipped by 5 bases and J by 0 bases, with 8 bases between them. The CDR3 consists of 14 residues. Germline CDR1 reads SEHNR; CDR2 reads FQNEAQ (reference sequence). In nucleotides, the CDR3 is TGTGCCAGCAGCCTCGACCGCTCTGGAAACACCATATATTTT. It is translated as CASSLDRSGNTIYF. Supplemented by reference TRBV7-9 and TRBJ1-3, the full variable domain reads DTGVSQNPRHKITKRGQNVTFRCDPISEHNRLYWYRQTLGQGPEFLTYFQNEAQLEKSRLLSDRFSAERPKGSFSTLEIQRTEQGDSAMYLCASSLDRSGNTIYFGEGSWLTVV.

This clone was picked up a small number of times. This chain links TRBV28 with TRBJ1-1, with D unresolved. This CDR3 spans 12 amino acids. Trimming stripped 2 bases from V and 5 bases from J, with 6 bases between. CDR1 is MDHEN, CDR2 SYDVKM, per germline. For the CDR3, the DNA is TGTGCCAGCAGTTTAAGGTGGACTGAAGCTTTCTTT. This encodes CASSLRWTEAFF.

The J gene is TRBJ2-1, the V gene TRBV15; 14 nucleotides agree with TRBD2. The CDR3 runs 18 residues. The V gene end was trimmed by 1 base and the J gene end by 4 bases; junction bases not matched to a gene: 6. The V gene's germline CDR1 is LNHNV and CDR2 YYDKDF (reference sequence). The CDR3 DNA is TGTGCCACCAGCAGAGGGACTAGCGGGAGGACCGAGTACAATGAGCAGTTCTTC. This codes for CATSRGTSGRTEYNEQFF.

In its sample, this clone was seen a few times. The chain carries TRBV15 and TRBJ2-3, with D possibly being TRBD2 (7 bases). This CDR3 is 14 amino acids long. The germline gives CDR1 LNHNV, CDR2 YYDKDF (reference sequence). V was shortened by 5 bases and J by 8 bases, with 17 bases between the two germline ends. In DNA, the CDR3 is TGTGCCACCAGCCGGGGGGCGAATTTTGGTACGCAGTATTTT. Translated: CATSRGANFGTQYF.

There are a few counts of this clone. The chain couples TRBV6-5 to TRBJ2-7; D gene uncertain. The CDR3 length is 11 residues. V shed 7 bases and J shed 6 bases, with 10 bases lying between them. CDR1 is MNHEY, CDR2 SVGAGI, per germline. The CDR3 loop reads CASTRFSEQYF. CDR3 in DNA: TGTGCCAGCACCAGGTTCTCCGAGCAGTACTTC.

This chain uses TRBV6-5 with TRBJ2-1; D gene unclear. The CDR3 has 13 residues. Trimming took 0 bases from V and 10 from J, leaving 10 bases between them. Germline CDR1 MNHEY, CDR2 SVGAGI. The CDR3 loop reads CASSYSKVLEQFF. The CDR3 DNA reads as TGTGCCAGCAGTTACTCGAAAGTCTTGGAGCAGTTCTTC.

The rearrangement joins TRBV27 to TRBJ1-4, with TRBD1 as a possible D gene (5 bases). The CDR3 is 13 amino acids. Trimming cost V 6 bases and J 3 bases, with 8 bases left between them. Germline loops: CDR1 MNHEY, CDR2 SMNVEV (reference sequence). The CDR3 loop is CASSDRPNEKLFF. CDR3 bases: TGTGCCAGCAGCGACAGACCTAATGAAAAACTGTTTTTT.

The DNA for the CDR3 is TGTGCAAGTCGCTCCAAGAGACTAGCCCCAGATACGCAGTATTTT. Amino acid sequence: CASRSKRLAPDTQYF. V is TRBV12-2 and J is TRBJ2-3; the table's D call of TRBD2 was not tested on the DNA. TRBV12-2 counts as a pseudogene. The CDR3 runs 15 residues.

The rearrangement links TRBV19 to TRBJ2-7; D is undetermined. The germline CDR1 and CDR2 sequences are LNHDA and SQIVND (reference sequence). The CDR3 contains 14 residues. Trimming left V 3 bases short and J 0 bases short, with 9 bases between. The DNA for the CDR3 is TGTGCCAGTAGTATGCGACTGAGCTCCTACGAGCAGTACTTC. It translates to CASSMRLSSYEQYF.

The rearrangement links TRBV28 to TRBJ2-2; TRBD1 agrees at 8 bases. The CDR3 runs to 17 residues. V was clipped by 4 bases and J by 4 bases; unmatched bases: 11. Looked up from germline, CDR1 is MDHEN and CDR2 is SYDVKM. The CDR3 DNA sequence: TGTGCCAGCAGTTGGACCCCGGGACAGGTCTCCACCGGGGAGCTGTTTTTT. This translates into CASSWTPGQVSTGELFF. The full variable domain, completed using reference TRBV28 and TRBJ2-2, is DVKVTQSSRYLVKRTGEKVFLECVQDMDHENMFWYRQDPGLGLRLIYFSYDVKMKEKGDIPEGYSVSREKKERFSLILESASTNQTSMYLCASSWTPGQVSTGELFFGEGSRLTVL.

The CDR3 DNA reads TGCGCCAGCAGCCAAGTAGGGAGGCACTATGGCTACACCTTC. It yields the protein CASSQVGRHYGYTF. The chain links TRBV4-1 to TRBJ1-2; D ambiguous. CDR1 and CDR2 (germline): MGHRA, YSYEKL. There are 14 residues in the CDR3. Trimming pared 1 base from V and 3 bases from J, leaving 9 bases between.